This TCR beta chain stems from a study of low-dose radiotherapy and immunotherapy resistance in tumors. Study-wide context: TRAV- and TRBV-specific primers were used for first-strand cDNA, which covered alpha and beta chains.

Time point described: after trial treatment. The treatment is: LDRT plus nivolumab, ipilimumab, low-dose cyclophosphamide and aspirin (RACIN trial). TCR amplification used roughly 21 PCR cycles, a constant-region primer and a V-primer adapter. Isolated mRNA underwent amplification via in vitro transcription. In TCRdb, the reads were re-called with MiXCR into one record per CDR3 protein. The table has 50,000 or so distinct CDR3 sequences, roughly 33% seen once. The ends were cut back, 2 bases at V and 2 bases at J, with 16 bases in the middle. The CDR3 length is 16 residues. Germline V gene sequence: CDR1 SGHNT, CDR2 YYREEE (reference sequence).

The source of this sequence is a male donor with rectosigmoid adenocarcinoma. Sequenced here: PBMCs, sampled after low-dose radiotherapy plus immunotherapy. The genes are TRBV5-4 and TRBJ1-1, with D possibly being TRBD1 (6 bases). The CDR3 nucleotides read TGTGCCAGCAGCTTTGGGGGTGGGGGGCCAAACACTGAAGCTTTCTTT. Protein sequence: CASSFGGGGPNTEAFF.